This T cell receptor (beta chain) was found in a study of cytomegalovirus exposure and HLA in healthy donors. Healthy bone marrow donors supplied every sample. General observations from the study: As was reported, the HLA-A and HLA-B alleles of most subjects were accurately predicted from TCR beta sequences.

This clone was recorded a few times. Its antigen is not identified. The same CDR3 arises from other DNA sequences in this sample as well. Vbeta (60) and Jbeta (13) primers were used in the PCR. The repertoire was sequenced with immunoSEQ multiplex PCR; TCRdb's copy has only in-frame clones and lacks some. The data contain about 93,000 clones, over 60% of them seen just once; the ten biggest clones take up 5.9%. Germline CDR1 reads GTSNPN; CDR2 reads SVGIG (reference sequence). The CDR3 covers 17 residues. Trimming took 4 bases from V and 0 from J, leaving 19 bases between them. The J gene is TRBJ1-5, the V gene TRBV30; D ambiguous. Sample: PBMCs. This sequence originates from a boy aged 5-17 years in good health and CMV-seropositive. This chain's CDR3 is CAWILFNWFHSNQPQHF. DNA for the CDR3: TGTGCCTGGATACTGTTCAACTGGTTCCATAGCAATCAGCCCCAGCATTTT.